This is a list of T cell receptor beta chains from one sample in a study of cytomegalovirus exposure and HLA in healthy donors. Clones were sequenced by immunoSEQ multiplex PCR, and TCRdb holds only the in-frame ones, with some missing. The profile shows roughly 120,000 clones, 77% of them singletons. Sequenced: PBMCs. The receptors were sampled from a woman aged 40 to 55 in good health and CMV-seropositive. Both conserved end residues are part of each CDR3. D genes are given only for firm matches. Some rows have no size entry. The others give once, few or many, or a class for an expanded clone.

clone size	D gene	V gene	J gene	CDR3 DNA	CDR3 protein
once	-	TRBV5-1	TRBJ2-2	TGCGCCAGCAGCTTGTTCGGGGCGAACACCGGGGAGCTGTTTTTT	CASSLFGANTGELFF
few	TRBD2	TRBV5-1	TRBJ2-3	TGCGCCAGCAGCTTGGAGGCGGGAGGGCGGAAAGATACGCAGTATTTT	CASSLEAGGRKDTQYF
-	-	TRBV7-8	TRBJ1-4	TGTGCCAGCAGCGTGCAGGGGAGAAGTGAAAAACTGTTTTTT	CASSVQGRSEKLFF
-	TRBD2	TRBV7-6	TRBJ2-7	TGTGCCAGCAGCACGACTAGCGGGAGGGCCCTCTTCGTATACGAGCAGTACTTC	CASSTTSGRALFVYEQYF
-	TRBD1	TRBV10-1	TRBJ2-1	TGCGCCACCAGCAAGTATATGGGACAGGGGTACAATGAGCAGTTCTTC	CATSKYMGQGYNEQFF
-	-	TRBV7-8	TRBJ1-2	TGTGCCAGCAGCTTAGACTGGGAGGGAGCGTATGGCTACACCTTC	CASSLDWEGAYGYTF
few	TRBD2	TRBV9	TRBJ2-3	TGTGCCAGCAGCGTAGCTCTAGCGGTCAGCACAGATACGCAGTATTTT	CASSVALAVSTDTQYF
-	TRBD1	TRBV6-1	TRBJ1-1	TGTGCCAGCATATCGGGACAGAGGATGAACACTGAAGCTTTCTTT	CASISGQRMNTEAFF
-	TRBD2	TRBV28	TRBJ2-2	TGTGCCAGCAGTCCATCGGGACTAGCGGGAGGTTACCGGGAGCTGTTTTTT	CASSPSGLAGGYRELFF
-	-	TRBV7-8	TRBJ2-3	TGTGCCAGCAGCCGAGGCGTCGCAAGGGGGAACACAGATACGCAGTATTTT	CASSRGVARGNTDTQYF
-	-	TRBV9	TRBJ1-3	TGTGCCAGCAGCACACGACAGGCCTCTGACACCATATATTTT	CASSTRQASDTIYF
-	-	TRBV10-2	TRBJ2-5	TGCGCCAGCAGCCCAGGGGCTACCCAAGAGACCCAGTACTTC	CASSPGATQETQYF
-	TRBD1	TRBV5-4	TRBJ2-1	TGTGCCAGCAGCTTGGTGGGACAGGCAAGATACAATGAGCAGTTCTTC	CASSLVGQARYNEQFF
-	-	TRBV5-1	TRBJ1-1	TGCGCCAGCAGCTTTGAGACACCGAACACTGAAGCTTTCTTT	CASSFETPNTEAFF
-	-	TRBV5-1	TRBJ2-1	TGCGCCAGCAGCTTGGCAGCGGGTAACTACAATGAGCAGTTCTTC	CASSLAAGNYNEQFF
-	-	TRBV6-6	TRBJ2-1	TGTGCCAGCAGTTCCAGCTCCTACAATGAGCAGTTCTTC	CASSSSSYNEQFF
-	TRBD1	TRBV28	TRBJ1-1	TGTGCCAGCCCACCCCGAGGGACAGGGGGGTATACTGAAGCTTTCTTT	CASPPRGTGGYTEAFF
-	TRBD1	TRBV28	TRBJ2-7	TGTGCCAGCAGTTTAAGTACCCGGGACAGGGCCTTCTACGAGCAGTACTTC	CASSLSTRDRAFYEQYF
-	-	TRBV18	TRBJ2-3	TGTGCCAGCTCACCACTGGACACGACAGATACGCAGTATTTT	CASSPLDTTDTQYF
few	TRBD1	TRBV7-9	TRBJ1-2	TGTGCCAGCAGCATTGGGACAGGGAAGGATGGCTACACCTTC	CASSIGTGKDGYTF
-	TRBD1	TRBV28	TRBJ1-4	TGTGCCAGCAGTTGGACAGGGGGCAATGAAAAACTGTTTTTT	CASSWTGGNEKLFF
-	-	TRBV7-9	TRBJ1-2	TGTGCCAGCAGCTTTGTAGAGGGAACGTACGCTAACTATGGCTACACCTTC	CASSFVEGTYANYGYTF
-	-	TRBV30	TRBJ1-5	TGTGCCTGGAGTTCCTCTGGGGGGGGTGGCAATCAGCCCCAGCATTTT	CAWSSSGGGGNQPQHF
-	TRBD1	TRBV10-3	TRBJ2-7	TGTGCCATCAGTGCCAGGGGGCCCAATGGGGGCGAGCAGTACTTC	CAISARGPNGGEQYF
-	-	TRBV6-1	TRBJ2-7	TGTGCCAGCAGTGAAGTGTCCTGGGGCAGGGGCGAGCAGTACTTC	CASSEVSWGRGEQYF
-	TRBD1	TRBV2	TRBJ2-1	TGTGCCAGCAGTGACCCGGGACAGGGGAATGAGCAGTTCTTC	CASSDPGQGNEQFF
once	TRBD2	TRBV9	TRBJ2-2	TGTGCCAGCAGCGTAGAAGGACTAGCTATCCTCGGGGAGCTGTTTTTT	CASSVEGLAILGELFF
-	TRBD1	TRBV6-5	TRBJ1-2	TGTGCCAGCAGTAACCTAGACAGGGGAGCAGGCTACACCTTC	CASSNLDRGAGYTF
-	TRBD1	TRBV5-6	TRBJ2-3	TGTGCCAGCAGCGAAGGGACAGGAGCTAGCACAGATACGCAGTATTTT	CASSEGTGASTDTQYF
few	-	TRBV28	TRBJ1-2	TGTGCCAGCAGTAGGGCGGGGTCGGCCTATGGCTACACCTTC	CASSRAGSAYGYTF
-	TRBD1	TRBV6-5	TRBJ1-1	TGTGCCAGCAGTCGGGGACAGGGGGTTTCTGAAGCTTTCTTT	CASSRGQGVSEAFF
-	-	TRBV5-4	TRBJ1-4	TGTGCCAGCAGCTTGGCCGGGAGGGGTGAAAAACTGTTTTTT	CASSLAGRGEKLFF
-	-	TRBV14	TRBJ2-3	TGTGCCAGCACGAGCCTCGGGACACTACTACCTCCAGATACGCAGTATTTT	CASTSLGTLLPPDTQYF
-	TRBD2	TRBV2	TRBJ2-7	TGTGCCAGCAGTCCCACTCGTACTAGCGTTGAATTGTACTTC	CASSPTRTSVELYF
-	-	TRBV7-3	TRBJ1-1	TGTGCCAGCAGCCGGGACGCAGCGGGTACTGAAGCTTTCTTT	CASSRDAAGTEAFF
-	-	TRBV28	TRBJ2-3	TGTGCCAGCAGTTTCCGGACAGATACGCAGTATTTT	CASSFRTDTQYF
-	TRBD1	TRBV7-8	TRBJ1-4	TGTGCCAGCAGCCCCGGGACAGCAAATGAAAAACTGTTTTTT	CASSPGTANEKLFF
-	-	TRBV14	TRBJ2-2	TGTGCCAGCAGCCATCTGGGCTACACCGGGGAGCTGTTTTTT	CASSHLGYTGELFF
-	-	TRBV4-1	TRBJ1-2	TGCGCCAGCAGCCTTCACAGCGGGCTGTATGATGGCTACACCTTC	CASSLHSGLYDGYTF
-	TRBD2	TRBV7-9	TRBJ2-7	TGTGCCAGCAGCTTAAGTGCTAGCGGAGCCTACGAGCAGTACTTC	CASSLSASGAYEQYF
-	TRBD1	TRBV11-2	TRBJ2-7	TGTGCCAGCAGCTTGGACAGGGGTAGCTCCTACGAGCAGTACTTC	CASSLDRGSSYEQYF
-	TRBD1	TRBV5-4	TRBJ2-7	TGTGCCAGCAGCTTGGTTGGACAGGGGGATTACTACGAGCAGTACTTC	CASSLVGQGDYYEQYF
few	-	TRBV28	TRBJ2-2	TGTGCCAGCAGTTTTTCGGAGTACGGGGAGCTGTTTTTT	CASSFSEYGELFF
-	-	TRBV6-6	TRBJ2-3	TGTGCCAGCAGTTTGAAAGTTACGGGTACGCAGTATTTT	CASSLKVTGTQYF
-	-	TRBV29-1	TRBJ1-1	TGCAGCGTTGGTCTCCTTTCGAACACTGAAGCTTTCTTT	CSVGLLSNTEAFF
-	TRBD1	TRBV18	TRBJ2-7	TGTGCCAGCTCATCCCGGGACAGTCCTACGGAGCAGTACTTC	CASSSRDSPTEQYF
-	-	TRBV28	TRBJ1-2	TGTGCCAGCACCACAGGGTACTCCTATGGCTACACCTTC	CASTTGYSYGYTF
few	-	TRBV30	TRBJ1-1	TGTGCCTGGAGTTCGGGGGGCACTGAAGCTTTCTTT	CAWSSGGTEAFF
-	TRBD1	TRBV7-8	TRBJ1-1	TGTGCCAGCAGCTGGATCGGGACAGGTGGAGAAGCTGAAGCTTTCTTT	CASSWIGTGGEAEAFF
-	-	TRBV29-1	TRBJ2-2	TGCAGCGTTGAAGATCGGAAGGGGCCAGCGAACACCGGGGAGCTGTTTTTT	CSVEDRKGPANTGELFF
-	-	TRBV30	TRBJ2-7	TGTGCCTGGCAAAACCCGGGACTCAGATACGAGCAGTACTTC	CAWQNPGLRYEQYF
-	-	TRBV6-5	TRBJ2-5	TGTGCCAGCACCGAGCATAAGACCCAGTACTTC	CASTEHKTQYF
-	-	TRBV5-4	TRBJ1-1	TGTGCCAGCCGGAGGGGCCTCCTGAACACTGAAGCTTTCTTT	CASRRGLLNTEAFF
-	TRBD1	TRBV19	TRBJ2-2	TGTGCCAGTAGTGTGACAGGGGGCAGGGTCACCGGGGAGCTGTTTTTT	CASSVTGGRVTGELFF
-	TRBD1	TRBV28	TRBJ2-7	TGTGCCAGCAGTTTAGTGGGCAGGGGGAACACCGAGCAGTACTTC	CASSLVGRGNTEQYF
-	-	TRBV18	TRBJ1-1	TGTGCCAGCTCACCAAATGCGGAAGCCTGGGACACTGAAGCTTTCTTT	CASSPNAEAWDTEAFF
-	-	TRBV28	TRBJ1-5	TGTGCCAGCAGCCTCCCCCCGGGACAAACCATCAATCAGCCCCAGCATTTT	CASSLPPGQTINQPQHF
-	TRBD1	TRBV9	TRBJ2-3	TGTGCCAGCAGCTCTCAGGACAGGGGAGCAGATACGCAGTATTTT	CASSSQDRGADTQYF
-	TRBD2	TRBV12-5	TRBJ2-7	TGTGCTAGTGAAGCGGGACCCCCGGGGTACGAGCAGTACTTC	CASEAGPPGYEQYF
-	-	TRBV5-5	TRBJ1-4	TGTGCCAGCAGCTTACTCGAGGGTAGGGAGGAAAAACTGTTTTTT	CASSLLEGREEKLFF